A selection of T cell receptor beta chains follows, all from one sample in a study of blood T cell repertoires in COVID-19. The repertoire was sequenced with immunoSEQ multiplex PCR; TCRdb's copy has only in-frame clones and lacks some. The sample consists of approximately 120,000 clones, 83% of them appearing once. Sequenced input: peripheral blood. Source of these receptors: a man older than 75 with active or convalescent COVID-19. The CDR3 runs from the conserved cysteine through the conserved F or W. D genes are given only for firm matches. A clone size is listed for some rows: how often the clone was seen (once, few, many), or a class if it is expanded.

d_call: .
v_call: TRBV9
clone_size: .
j_call: TRBJ2-5
cdr3_aa: CASSQEGTSSAQYF

d_call: TRBD1
v_call: TRBV11-2
clone_size: .
j_call: TRBJ2-1
cdr3_aa: CASSFAGGSYNEQFF

d_call: TRBD1
v_call: TRBV7-9
clone_size: .
j_call: TRBJ2-1
cdr3_aa: CASSGRQGGYNEQFF

d_call: TRBD1
v_call: TRBV6-6
clone_size: .
j_call: TRBJ2-1
cdr3_aa: CASSLGTGGVNEQFF

d_call: .
v_call: TRBV18
clone_size: .
j_call: TRBJ1-1
cdr3_aa: CASSPGGNTEAFF

d_call: .
v_call: TRBV5-4
clone_size: few
j_call: TRBJ2-5
cdr3_aa: CASSFGETQYF

d_call: .
v_call: TRBV19
clone_size: .
j_call: TRBJ1-5
cdr3_aa: CASKTGNQPQHF

d_call: .
v_call: TRBV3-1/TRBV3-2
clone_size: .
j_call: TRBJ1-3
cdr3_aa: CASSQSDSEYF

d_call: .
v_call: TRBV21-1
clone_size: once
j_call: TRBJ1-6
cdr3_aa: CASSKGLF

d_call: TRBD1
v_call: TRBV6-5
clone_size: .
j_call: TRBJ1-5
cdr3_aa: CASSWTGRQPQHF

d_call: TRBD2
v_call: TRBV5-1
clone_size: .
j_call: TRBJ2-3
cdr3_aa: CASSLAVSGGDTQYF

d_call: .
v_call: TRBV6-5
clone_size: .
j_call: TRBJ2-7
cdr3_aa: CASSPRDISYEQYF

d_call: .
v_call: TRBV6-5
clone_size: .
j_call: TRBJ1-2
cdr3_aa: CASSQTGYGYTF

d_call: TRBD1
v_call: TRBV6-5
clone_size: .
j_call: TRBJ1-6
cdr3_aa: CASSYWTGDSPLHF

d_call: .
v_call: TRBV3-1/TRBV3-2
clone_size: few
j_call: TRBJ1-5
cdr3_aa: CASSHLQGVQHF

d_call: TRBD1
v_call: TRBV9
clone_size: .
j_call: TRBJ1-2
cdr3_aa: CASSVAVMVRAGGENYGYTF

d_call: .
v_call: TRBV27
clone_size: .
j_call: TRBJ2-7
cdr3_aa: CASSSEGRAYEQYF

d_call: TRBD1
v_call: TRBV7-8
clone_size: .
j_call: TRBJ1-4
cdr3_aa: CASSSGTGSGTNEKLFF

d_call: TRBD2
v_call: TRBV6-2/TRBV6-3
clone_size: .
j_call: TRBJ2-5
cdr3_aa: CASSYPNERGGPDWETQYF

d_call: TRBD2
v_call: TRBV3-1/TRBV3-2
clone_size: .
j_call: TRBJ2-7
cdr3_aa: CASSSSGGANEQYF

d_call: TRBD1
v_call: TRBV7-9
clone_size: .
j_call: TRBJ1-3
cdr3_aa: CATSTGAIAPGNTIYF

d_call: .
v_call: TRBV30
clone_size: once
j_call: TRBJ2-3
cdr3_aa: CAWSPGFPDTQYF

d_call: TRBD1
v_call: TRBV12-3/TRBV12-4
clone_size: few
j_call: TRBJ1-5
cdr3_aa: CASRRTGPGPQHF

d_call: .
v_call: TRBV5-5
clone_size: .
j_call: TRBJ1-1
cdr3_aa: CASSPFTGTEAFF

d_call: .
v_call: TRBV7-8
clone_size: .
j_call: TRBJ2-5
cdr3_aa: CASSLEVGQPYQETQYF

d_call: TRBD2
v_call: TRBV6-1
clone_size: .
j_call: TRBJ2-5
cdr3_aa: CASSEGGTRAETQYF

d_call: TRBD1
v_call: TRBV2
clone_size: few
j_call: TRBJ1-2
cdr3_aa: CASSGWGEGQGFWDYGYTF

d_call: .
v_call: TRBV5-1
clone_size: once
j_call: TRBJ1-1
cdr3_aa: CASRSSTEAFF

d_call: TRBD2
v_call: TRBV15
clone_size: .
j_call: TRBJ2-5
cdr3_aa: CATSRDQGRGGQETQYF

d_call: TRBD1
v_call: TRBV6-6
clone_size: .
j_call: TRBJ2-4
cdr3_aa: CASTGQAISAKNIQYF

d_call: .
v_call: TRBV5-4
clone_size: once
j_call: TRBJ1-1
cdr3_aa: CASSLLGVGTEAFF

d_call: .
v_call: TRBV19
clone_size: .
j_call: TRBJ1-5
cdr3_aa: CASRDIPLSNQPQHF

d_call: .
v_call: TRBV6-2/TRBV6-3
clone_size: .
j_call: TRBJ1-5
cdr3_aa: CASSNPGLSYQPQHF

d_call: .
v_call: TRBV14
clone_size: few
j_call: TRBJ2-3
cdr3_aa: CASSPFTDTQYF

d_call: .
v_call: TRBV7-2
clone_size: .
j_call: TRBJ2-7
cdr3_aa: CASSSQGYEQYF

d_call: TRBD1
v_call: TRBV24-1
clone_size: .
j_call: TRBJ2-3
cdr3_aa: CATSLGQGNTQYF

d_call: TRBD1
v_call: TRBV18
clone_size: .
j_call: TRBJ1-5
cdr3_aa: CASSPQGAGQHQHF